Listed below are T cell receptor beta chains from one sample, sequenced in a study of blood T cell repertoires in COVID-19. TCRdb's copy holds only in-frame clones and misses some; the assay was immunoSEQ multiplex PCR. The profile shows 95,000 or so clones, roughly four fifths of them singletons. The sequencing input was peripheral blood. These receptors were collected from a human donor in a cohort sampled during active COVID-19. CDR3s include the opening cysteine and the closing phenylalanine or tryptophan. D genes are given only for firm matches. Only some rows state a clone size, as once, few, many or a class for expanded clones.

j_gene | d_gene | v_gene | abundance | CDR3aa | CDR3nt
TRBJ2-7 | - | TRBV5-4 | few | CASSPGGGWYEQYF | TGTGCCAGCAGCCCCGGCGGAGGGTGGTACGAGCAGTACTTC
TRBJ2-5 | TRBD1 | TRBV28 | - | CASSQTGEKETQYF | TGTGCCAGCAGTCAGACAGGGGAGAAAGAGACCCAGTACTTC
TRBJ1-5 | - | TRBV11-2 | few | CASSLADSPRWPQHF | TGTGCCAGCAGCTTAGCGGACAGTCCCCGGTGGCCCCAGCATTTT
TRBJ2-1 | - | TRBV6-6 | - | CASSSLAISSYNEQFF | TGTGCCAGCAGTTCCCTAGCGATTAGCTCCTACAATGAGCAGTTCTTC
TRBJ1-3 | TRBD1 | TRBV19 | - | CASSSTGTGFSGNTIYF | TGTGCCAGTAGTTCGACTGGGACAGGATTCTCTGGAAACACCATATATTTT
TRBJ1-2 | - | TRBV19 | - | CASSSRPREVPNYGYTF | TGTGCCAGTAGTTCACGACCCAGGGAGGTTCCTAACTATGGCTACACCTTC
TRBJ1-1 | - | TRBV28 | - | CATHEEGATEAFF | TGTGCCACGCACGAGGAAGGGGCTACTGAAGCTTTCTTT
TRBJ1-1 | - | TRBV6-5 | once | CASSYSAGMNTEAFF | TGTGCCAGCAGTTACTCGGCAGGGATGAACACTGAAGCTTTCTTT
TRBJ2-2 | TRBD1 | TRBV9 | - | CASSGTGGGGELFF | TGTGCCAGCAGCGGGACAGGGGGGGGCGGGGAGCTGTTTTTT
TRBJ2-7 | - | TRBV5-6 | - | CASSLALPSEQYF | TGTGCCAGCAGCTTGGCCCTTCCCAGCGAGCAGTACTTC
TRBJ2-7 | TRBD2 | TRBV6-1 | - | CASSAPIAGGTYEQYF | TGTGCCAGCAGTGCACCTATAGCGGGAGGAACCTACGAGCAGTACTTC
TRBJ2-1 | TRBD2 | TRBV14 | - | CASSSRLFAGESYNEQFF | TGTGCCAGCAGCAGTCGCCTTTTTGCGGGAGAATCCTACAATGAGCAGTTCTTC
TRBJ2-5 | - | TRBV7-8 | few | CASSLERKETQYF | TGTGCCAGCAGCTTAGAGAGGAAAGAGACCCAGTACTTC
TRBJ2-7 | TRBD2 | TRBV3-1/TRBV3-2 | - | CASSQSSGGAGYEQYF | TGTGCCAGCAGCCAATCCTCGGGGGGGGCCGGCTACGAGCAGTACTTC
TRBJ1-2 | - | TRBV7-9 | - | CASSGGDYGYTF | TGTGCCAGCAGCGGGGGGGACTATGGCTACACCTTC
TRBJ1-2 | - | TRBV27 | - | CASSSPRTVYGYTF | TGTGCCAGCAGTTCTCCCCGGACAGTGTATGGCTACACCTTC
TRBJ2-5 | TRBD2 | TRBV11-2 | - | CASSLEASGGQETQYF | TGTGCCAGCAGCCTGGAGGCAAGCGGGGGGCAAGAGACCCAGTACTTC
TRBJ1-1 | TRBD1 | TRBV19 | few | CASRQTGKNTEAFF | TGTGCCAGTAGACAGACAGGGAAGAACACTGAAGCTTTCTTT
TRBJ1-1 | - | TRBV5-1 | - | CASSPGQTYTEAFF | TGCGCCAGCAGCCCGGGACAAACATACACTGAAGCTTTCTTT
TRBJ2-2 | - | TRBV19 | once | CASTNLREVTGELFF | TGTGCCAGTACCAATCTTAGGGAGGTCACCGGGGAGCTGTTTTTT
TRBJ2-1 | TRBD2 | TRBV5-8 | - | CASSLAQTSGMGVEQFF | TGTGCCAGCAGCTTGGCCCAGACTAGCGGGATGGGGGTTGAGCAGTTCTTC
TRBJ2-7 | TRBD2 | TRBV2 | - | CASSEGTSGVYYEQYF | TGTGCCAGCAGTGAGGGGACTAGCGGGGTATACTACGAGCAGTACTTC
TRBJ1-3 | TRBD1 | TRBV19 | - | CASVRGRSGNTIYF | TGTGCCAGTGTCAGGGGGCGATCTGGAAACACCATATATTTT
TRBJ1-1 | - | TRBV14 | - | CASSLNTVNTEAFF | TGTGCCAGCAGCCTCAATACAGTGAACACTGAAGCTTTCTTT
TRBJ1-2 | - | TRBV29-1 | - | CSVESGSWGPNYGYTF | TGCAGCGTTGAAAGTGGGTCTTGGGGGCCCAACTATGGCTACACCTTC
TRBJ2-3 | TRBD2 | TRBV9 | - | CASSVGEGDTQYF | TGTGCCAGCAGCGTAGGGGAGGGAGATACGCAGTATTTT
TRBJ2-1 | TRBD2 | TRBV14 | many | CASSQSRGGVYNEQFF | TGTGCCAGCAGCCAAAGTCGCGGGGGAGTTTACAATGAGCAGTTCTTC
TRBJ2-3 | - | TRBV7-8 | - | CASKAGGTDTQYF | TGTGCCAGCAAAGCCGGTGGCACAGATACGCAGTATTTT
TRBJ2-4 | - | TRBV19 | - | CASSHDTDIQYF | TGTGCCAGTAGTCATGACACGGACATTCAGTACTTC
TRBJ2-1 | TRBD2 | TRBV6-2/TRBV6-3 | few | CASSYSPVSGIYNEQFF | TGTGCCAGCAGTTACTCCCCGGTTAGCGGGATCTACAATGAGCAGTTCTTC
TRBJ2-5 | - | TRBV18 | - | CASSPSTAQETQYF | TGTGCCAGCTCACCATCGACAGCCCAAGAGACCCAGTACTTC
TRBJ2-1 | - | TRBV9 | - | CASSVLPAGDGEQFF | TGTGCCAGCAGCGTACTTCCAGCAGGGGACGGTGAGCAGTTCTTC
TRBJ2-7 | - | TRBV5-1 | - | CASSLEQGGYEQYF | TGCGCCAGCAGCTTGGAGCAGGGTGGATACGAGCAGTACTTC
TRBJ1-6 | - | TRBV6-5 | - | CASRQTRGSPLHF | TGTGCCAGCAGGCAAACCCGGGGTTCACCCCTCCACTTT
TRBJ2-1 | - | TRBV24-1 | - | CATSDPYNEQFF | TGTGCCACCAGTGACCCATACAATGAGCAGTTCTTC